The source of this T cell receptor beta chain is a study of blood T cell repertoires in COVID-19. At the level of the study: The United States, Italy and Spain were the sources of the acute and convalescent COVID-19 samples. In each case, the material was cDNA or gDNA derived from T cells, B-cell-depleted T cells, or PBMCs.

Per the authors' pipeline: Nucleated cell number was recorded as an estimate derived from reference gene primer amplification. Measured with immunoSEQ multiplex PCR; TCRdb has only the in-frame clones, and not every one. That table supplies the V and J calls and clone size; D and trimming were determined from the DNA. The repertoire holds some 160,000 clones, with about four fifths as singletons. Trimming at V came to 5 bases and at J to 0 bases, leaving 6 bases not matched to a gene. This CDR3 spans 15 amino acids. The germline CDR1 and CDR2 sequences are MDHEN and SYDVKM. The receptor was isolated from a man in his 70s who had recovered from COVID-19. The sample taken for sequencing was peripheral blood. The rearrangement joins TRBV28 to TRBJ1-2; TRBD1 aligns across 7 bases. In nucleotides, the CDR3 is TGTGCCAGCAGTGGCGGGGACAGAGCTAACTATGGCTACACCTTC. Translation: CASSGGDRANYGYTF.